This T cell receptor (beta chain) came from a study of OX40 agonist ivuxolimab in advanced cancers. As for the study in general: The dose of intravenous ivuxolimab that patients received every 2 weeks ranged from 0.01 to 10 mg/kg. Hepatocellular carcinoma, melanoma, renal cell or head and neck cancer occurred in dose-escalation patients.

For this clone: Other DNA sequences within the sample encode an identical CDR3.

Here immunoSEQ multiplex PCR was the method, and the copy in TCRdb shows in-frame clones only, minus some. The sample carries about 45,000 clones, more than 75% recorded once. The sample consisted of CD4+ or CD8+ T cells sorted from blood, taken in a trial of the OX40 agonist ivuxolimab. The TCR was taken from an adult with an advanced solid tumor such as melanoma, head and neck, liver or kidney cancer.

CDR3 bases: TGTGCCAGCAGTGCCGGACAGGGGCCTAACTATGGCTACACCTTC. Translation: CASSAGQGPNYGYTF. The rearrangement joins TRBV6-1 to TRBJ1-2; 9 bases match TRBD1. The germline CDR1 and CDR2 sequences are MNHNS and SASEGT. The CDR3 has 15 residues. V lost 4 bases and J lost 0; bases outside the gene matches: 3.